This is a list of T cell receptor beta chains from one sample in a study of blood T cells in healthy people across ages. TCRdb independently ran MiXCR on the 5' RACE reads; one entry per CDR3 protein. Found here are 720,000 or so distinct CDR3 sequences, 40% to 45% of them singletons; the top ten hold roughly 30%. The source material was blood. The receptors stem from a man at least 80 years old in good health. CDR3s include the opening cysteine and the closing phenylalanine or tryptophan. A D gene is named only where the DNA matches it firmly. Size tells how often a clone was seen (once, few, many) or the class of an expanded clone, and some rows leave it out.

abundance	d_gene	j_gene	len	v_gene	CDR3aa	CDR3nt
few	.	TRBJ2-5	15	TRBV7-2	CASSLGVGVVETQYF	TGTGCCAGCAGCTTAGGGGTCGGGGTGGTGGAGACCCAGTACTTC
.	.	TRBJ1-5	14	TRBV20-1	CSARVTANNQPQHF	TGCAGTGCTAGAGTAACAGCGAACAATCAGCCCCAGCATTTT
.	.	TRBJ2-1	15	TRBV19	CAGSKTGGGWDEQFF	TGTGCCGGTAGTAAGACGGGGGGCGGGTGGGATGAGCAGTTCTTC
.	.	TRBJ2-7	15	TRBV6-4	CASSDTHNPYNEQYF	TGTGCCAGCAGTGACACCCATAACCCCTACAATGAGCAGTACTTC
few	.	TRBJ2-1	16	TRBV7-9	CASSSVESGSYNEQFF	TGTGCCAGCAGCTCGGTGGAGAGCGGGTCCTACAATGAGCAGTTCTTC
few	TRBD1	TRBJ1-1	13	TRBV18	CASTGTANTEAFF	TGTGCCAGCACCGGGACAGCGAACACTGAAGCTTTCTTT
many	.	TRBJ2-7	14	TRBV9	CASSVVGSSYEQYF	TGTGCCAGCAGCGTAGTTGGGAGCTCCTACGAGCAGTACTTC
few	.	TRBJ2-3	14	TRBV27	CASRRMVVADTQYF	TGTGCCAGCAGGAGAATGGTTGTAGCAGATACGCAGTATTTT
.	.	TRBJ2-5	14	TRBV28	CASSDQGPSDGQYF	TGTGCCAGCAGTGATCAGGGGCCCTCCGACGGGCAGTACTTC
.	.	TRBJ2-1	11	TRBV7-2	CASASPAEQFF	TGTGCCAGCGCGTCCCCGGCAGAGCAGTTCTTC